Shown below are 30 T cell receptor beta chains from a single sample sequenced in a study of blood T cell repertoires in COVID-19 (dated by TCRdb to about 2020). Libraries were constructed by the immunoSEQ multiplex PCR assay. Not all clones reach the TCRdb copy of this immuneACCESS table, which keeps in-frame sequences only. Checked studies attribute under half of the gap to unresolved V genes and leave the rest unexplained. This sample has roughly 70,000 clones in its table, and approximately 90% of those were observed once. Roughly 1.5% of the sample lies in the top ten. Sequenced input: peripheral blood. Receptors originate from a human donor in a cohort sampled during active COVID-19.

This chain connects TRBV19 to TRBJ1-1, with unresolved D. CDR3 length: 15 residues. Germline V gene data show CDR1 as LNHDA and CDR2 as SQIVND (reference sequence). Deletions cut 1 base from V and 2 bases from J, with 11 bases between. CDR3 loop: CASSIVARSNTEAFF. In nucleotides, the CDR3 is TGTGCCAGTAGTATAGTCGCCAGATCCAACACTGAAGCTTTCTTT.

The chain combines TRBV4-1 with TRBJ1-5; D call uncertain. Germline V gene lookup returns CDR1 MGHRA and CDR2 YSYEKL. The CDR3 totals 12 residues. V was clipped by 2 bases and J by 7 bases, with 6 bases between them. CDR3 sequence: CASSQSGQPQHF. CDR3 coding DNA: TGCGCCAGCAGCCAATCAGGACAGCCCCAGCATTTT.

As DNA, the CDR3 is TGTGCCAGCAGTAACGCTCGACAGTACACAGATACGCAGTATTTT. Protein product: CASSNARQYTDTQYF. V gene TRBV25-1 combines with J gene TRBJ2-3, with a possible D match to TRBD1 (5 bases). The CDR3 has 15 amino acids. V lost 5 bases, J lost 2 bases, and 14 bases lay in between. Germline V gives CDR1 MGHDK, CDR2 SYGVNS. Filled out from reference TRBV25-1 and TRBJ2-3, the complete variable domain reads EADIYQTPRYLVIGTGKKITLECSQTMGHDKMYWYQQDPGMELHLIHYSYGVNSTEKGDLSSESTVSRIRTEHFPLTLESARPSHTSQYLCASSNARQYTDTQYFGPGTRLTVL.

J is TRBJ2-5 and V is TRBV10-3; the match to TRBD1 covers 9 bases. With 1 base clipped from V and 4 bases from J, the junction kept 13 bases outside the gene matches. This CDR3 region has 18 residues. CDR1 and CDR2 from the germline V gene are ENHRY and SYGVKD. The CDR3 region has the DNA TGTGCCATCAGTGAGTTTCCTCTGGGGACAGGGAATTCAGAGACCCAGTACTTC. Amino acid sequence: CAISEFPLGTGNSETQYF.

The chain recombines TRBV18 with TRBJ2-1, with 9 positions matching TRBD2. The CDR3 loop spans 18 amino acids. Germline assignment: CDR1 KGHSH and CDR2 LQKENI. V gave up 1 base and J gave up 0 bases; unmatched junction bases: 7. The CDR3 coding sequence is TGTGCCAGCTCACCACAGATGGCGGGAGGGGGCTCCTACAATGAGCAGTTCTTC. Its translation is CASSPQMAGGGSYNEQFF.

The V call is TRBV6-5, the J call TRBJ2-2, with 8 bases lining up with TRBD2. In germline, CDR1 is MNHEY, CDR2 SVGAGI. CDR3 length: 13 amino acids. The trim removed 0 bases at V and 13 bases at J, leaving 4 bases unmatched. CDR3 sequence reads: CASSYSTGGRLFF. The CDR3 DNA is TGTGCCAGCAGTTACTCGACGGGAGGGAGGCTGTTTTTT.

The V and J genes are TRBV11-3 and TRBJ2-7; 7 bases align to TRBD2. Germline lookup yields CDR1 SGHNT and CDR2 YENEEA. The ends lost 1 base at V and 8 bases at J; junction bases unmatched: 2. CDR3 size: 12 residues. CDR3 DNA sequence: TGTGCCAGCAGCTTAGCGGGGGGAAAGCAGTACGTC. Translation gives CASSLAGGKQYV.

This rearrangement joins TRBV6-2 or TRBV6-3 to TRBJ2-1, with 8 positions matching TRBD2. The germline V gene has CDR1 MNHEY and CDR2 SVGEGT. The CDR3 has 16 residues. The V gene end was trimmed by 5 bases and the J gene end by 2 bases; junction bases not matched to a gene: 8. The CDR3 here is CASSQSSGSTYNEQFF. The CDR3 bases are TGTGCCAGCAGTCAATCGAGCGGGAGCACCTACAATGAGCAGTTCTTC.

The chain joins TRBV5-1 to TRBJ1-5; TRBD1 matches at 10 bases. J was trimmed by 5 bases and V by 4 bases; bases with no gene match: 3. The germline gives CDR1 SGHRS, CDR2 YFSETQ. CDR3 length equals 14 residues. CDR3 amino acids: CASSDGQGDQPQHF. For the CDR3, the DNA is TGCGCCAGCAGCGACGGACAGGGGGATCAGCCCCAGCATTTT.

The J gene is TRBJ1-1, the V gene TRBV19; D is perhaps TRBD1 (6 bases). The germline V gene has CDR1 LNHDA and CDR2 SQIVND (reference sequence). This CDR3 contains 13 residues. This CDR3 is CATRDTPNTEAFF. DNA for the CDR3: TGTGCTACGAGGGACACCCCGAACACTGAAGCTTTCTTT.

The rearrangement links TRBV28 to TRBJ1-5; the D gene is possibly TRBD1 (5 bases). Germline V gene data show CDR1 as MDHEN and CDR2 as SYDVKM. The germline V and J ends were trimmed by 5 bases and 4 bases, with 15 bases remaining between them. The length of the CDR3 is 15 residues. In DNA, the CDR3 is TGTGCCAGCAGTGGGGAACAGGTCGGTAATCAGCCCCAGCATTTT. It encodes CASSGEQVGNQPQHF.

The V call is TRBV11-2, the J call TRBJ2-1, with D possibly matching TRBD2 (5 bases). CDR3 length: 14 amino acids. Between the trimmed V and J ends, which lost 8 bases and 9 bases, there was a span of 20 bases. The germline gives CDR1 SGHAT, CDR2 FQNNGV. CDR3 sequence: CASSRTGFRLEQFF. CDR3 in DNA: TGTGCCAGCTCCCGCACGGGGTTTCGACTTGAGCAGTTCTTC. The full variable domain, with the rest looked up from reference TRBV11-2 and TRBJ2-1, is EAGVAQSPRYKIIEKRQSVAFWCNPISGHATLYWYQQILGQGPKLLIQFQNNGVVDDSQLPKDRFSAERLKGVDSTLKIQPAKLEDSAVYLCASSRTGFRLEQFFGPGTRLTVL.

This clone ranks as medium-sized. CDR3 DNA: TGTGCCAGCAGCCCGGCTGCGGCTTATGGCTACACCTTC. Translation gives CASSPAAAYGYTF. The chain combines TRBV12-3 or TRBV12-4 with TRBJ1-2; D ambiguous. The CDR3 is 13 amino acids. V lost 6 bases to trimming and J lost 5 bases, with 13 bases between them.

This chain links TRBV21-1 with TRBJ2-7; the table calls TRBD2, which could not be checked here. TRBV21-1 is described as a pseudogene. The CDR3 spans 19 residues. CDR3 in DNA: TGTGCCAGCAGCAAAGAGAAGGGGACTAGCGGGCCGAGCTCCTACGAGCAGTACGTC. This translates into CASSKEKGTSGPSSYEQYV.

The rearrangement links TRBV2 to TRBJ2-7, with 9 nucleotides matching TRBD2. The junction had 10 bases not matched to a gene; V was cut back by 7 bases and J by 6 bases. This CDR3 region has 14 residues. CDR1 is SNHLY and CDR2 is FYNNEI in the germline V gene. The CDR3 spells CASTDRREGREQYF. The CDR3 coding sequence is TGTGCCAGCACCGATCGGCGGGAGGGCCGCGAGCAGTACTTC.

The rearrangement uses TRBV4-2 and TRBJ1-2; 7 nucleotides line up with TRBD1. V dropped 4 bases and J dropped 5; count of bases not matched to a gene: 19. The length of the CDR3 is 18 residues. CDR1 LGHNA and CDR2 YNFKEQ come from the germline V gene. CDR3 DNA: TGTGCCAGCAGCCTTAGGACCGGAACCGGGACAGAGACTTATGGCTACACCTTC. Residues: CASSLRTGTGTETYGYTF.

This clone was seen just once. This chain joins TRBV7-2 and TRBJ2-2; weak D call: TRBD2 (5 bases). V was pared by 1 base and J by 2 bases, with 11 bases between. CDR1 is SGHTA and CDR2 is FQGNSA in the germline V gene. The CDR3 is 16 amino acids. The CDR3 spells CASSLGPAENTGELFF. The DNA for the CDR3 is TGTGCCAGCAGCTTAGGTCCAGCGGAAAACACCGGGGAGCTGTTTTTT.

V usage is TRBV27 and J usage is TRBJ2-1, with 7 bases that match TRBD1. V lost 6 bases and J lost 4; bases outside the gene matches: 3. The CDR3 is made up of 13 amino acids. Germline CDR1 MNHEY, CDR2 SMNVEV (reference sequence). The CDR3 nucleotides are TGTGCCAGCAGCCCGGACAGGTACAATGAGCAGTTCTTC. This encodes CASSPDRYNEQFF.

This CDR3 is CAISAASGYNEQFF. The DNA of the CDR3 is TGTGCCATCAGTGCGGCTAGCGGGTACAATGAGCAGTTCTTC. This chain uses TRBV10-3 with TRBJ2-1, with TRBD2 identical over 8 bases. The CDR3 runs to 14 residues. Germline V gene sequence: CDR1 ENHRY, CDR2 SYGVKD. J gave up 4 bases and V 4 bases, and 3 bases lay outside the gene matches.

By share, this clone ranks as medium-sized. This chain connects TRBV27 to TRBJ1-2; 9 bases align to TRBD1. The V gene's germline CDR1 is MNHEY and CDR2 SMNVEV (reference sequence). The CDR3 is made up of 13 amino acids. The V gene end was trimmed by 5 bases and the J gene end by 7 bases; junction bases not matched to a gene: 5. CDR3 amino acids: CASSRRTGVGYTF. For the CDR3, the DNA is TGTGCCAGCAGTCGACGGACAGGGGTTGGCTACACCTTC.

V and J are TRBV5-6 and TRBJ2-7; D might be TRBD2 (6 bases). This CDR3 is built from 12 residues. Trimming cost V 4 bases and J 12 bases, with 17 bases left between them. Per the germline V gene, CDR1 is SGHDT and CDR2 is YYEEEE. The CDR3 here is CASSRHRDLTYV. The DNA for the CDR3 is TGTGCCAGCAGCCGCCACCGGGACTTAACGTACGTC.

This clone was seen only a few times. This sequence joins TRBV28 and TRBJ1-5, with 7 bases aligning to TRBD1. The V gene's germline CDR1 is MDHEN and CDR2 SYDVKM. The CDR3 runs to 15 residues. The V segment lost 6 bases and the J segment 3 bases; nucleotides outside the gene matches: 8. The CDR3 loop reads CASRQPGQTNQPQHF. The CDR3 nucleotides read TGTGCCAGCAGACAACCGGGACAGACCAATCAGCCCCAGCATTTT.

The CDR3 nucleotides read TGTGCCAGCAGCTTGTCAGGGGGAAGCACCGGGGAGCTGTTTTTT. Amino acids: CASSLSGGSTGELFF. The V and J genes are TRBV7-2 and TRBJ2-2; 7 bases align to TRBD1. V lost 3 bases, J lost 4 bases, and 5 bases stayed unmatched. Germline CDR1 and CDR2: SGHTA and FQGNSA. The CDR3 runs 15 residues.

The chain employs TRBV9 and TRBJ2-1; D remains unclear. Germline-derived CDR1 and CDR2 are SGDLS and YYNGEE. Trimming stripped 0 bases from V and 15 bases from J, with 13 bases between. The CDR3 runs to 12 residues. The CDR3 DNA reads TGTGCCAGCAGCGTAGGGGCCTTTCACCCGTTCTTC. Amino acids: CASSVGAFHPFF. Combining the CDR3 with reference TRBV9 and TRBJ2-1 gives the whole variable domain DSGVTQTPKHLITATGQRVTLRCSPRSGDLSVYWYQQSLDQGLQFLIQYYNGEERAKGNILERFSAQQFPDLHSELNLSSLELGDSALYFCASSVGAFHPFFGPGTRLTVL.

The chain combines TRBV10-3 with TRBJ2-7; 8 positions agree with TRBD1. Germline V gene data show CDR1 as ENHRY and CDR2 as SYGVKD. This CDR3 has 15 residues. V lost 0 bases, J lost 4 bases, and 5 bases stayed unmatched. The CDR3 DNA follows: TGTGCCATCAGTGAGTCGGGCAGGGGGCTATACGAGCAGTACTTC. Encoded protein: CAISESGRGLYEQYF.

The rearrangement links TRBV5-1 to TRBJ1-5; D is perhaps TRBD1 (5 bases). There are 15 residues in the CDR3. Trimming removed 4 bases from V and 0 bases from J, with 11 bases in between. In germline, CDR1 is SGHRS, CDR2 YFSETQ. CDR3 sequence reads: CASSPTALSNQPQHF. The DNA for the CDR3 is TGCGCCAGCAGCCCGACAGCTCTTAGCAATCAGCCCCAGCATTTT.

The V gene is TRBV6-7, the J gene TRBJ1-2, with 8 positions matching TRBD1. TRBV6-7 is reported as an ORF; its role is uncertain. The CDR3 is made up of 18 amino acids. Germline trimming cut 0 bases from V and 2 bases from J; bases unmatched to any gene: 11. The CDR3 nucleotides read TGTGCCAGCAGTTACTCGATGGGCAGGGGGCATTGCAACTATGGCTACACCTTC. Its translation: CASSYSMGRGHCNYGYTF.

The chain combines TRBV12-3 or TRBV12-4 with TRBJ1-1; D is unclear. CDR3 length: 13 amino acids. V lost 7 bases and J 3 bases, leaving 12 bases between the germline ends. The CDR3 sequence is CASIPLGDTEAFF. CDR3 nucleotide sequence: TGTGCCAGCATTCCTCTCGGGGACACTGAAGCTTTCTTT.

This rearrangement joins TRBV6-1 to TRBJ1-3; the D is unclear. The CDR3 totals 16 residues. Germline V lookup: CDR1 MNHNS, CDR2 SASEGT. Trimming left V 3 bases short and J 2 bases short, with 14 bases between. CDR3 sequence: CASSESSVPPGNTIYF. Written as DNA, the CDR3 is TGTGCCAGCAGTGAGAGTTCGGTTCCCCCTGGAAACACCATATATTTT.

V gene TRBV29-1 combines with J gene TRBJ2-5, with 7 bases that match TRBD1. From germline, CDR1 is SQVTM and CDR2 ANQGSEA. The V and J ends lost 1 base and 5 bases, in that order; junction bases with no gene match: 10. CDR3 length: 15 amino acids. In nucleotides, the CDR3 is TGCAGCGTTGAAGGAGTAGGGGGCATTGGGGAGACCCAGTACTTC. Encoded protein: CSVEGVGGIGETQYF.